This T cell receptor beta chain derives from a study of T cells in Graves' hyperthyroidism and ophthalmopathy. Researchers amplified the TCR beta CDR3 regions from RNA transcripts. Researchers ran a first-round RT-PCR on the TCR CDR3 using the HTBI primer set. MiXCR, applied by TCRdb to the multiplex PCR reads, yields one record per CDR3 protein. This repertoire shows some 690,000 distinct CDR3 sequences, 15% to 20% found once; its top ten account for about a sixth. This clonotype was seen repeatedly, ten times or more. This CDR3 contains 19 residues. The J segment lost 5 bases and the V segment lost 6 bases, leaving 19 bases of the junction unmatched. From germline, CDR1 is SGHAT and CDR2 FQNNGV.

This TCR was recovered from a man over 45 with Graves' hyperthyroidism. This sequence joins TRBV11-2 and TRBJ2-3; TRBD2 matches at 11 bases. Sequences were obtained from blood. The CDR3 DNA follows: TGTGCCAGCAGACCCATAGCGGGAGGGCCGTTTATTAAGGGAGATACGCAGTATTTT. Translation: CASRPIAGGPFIKGDTQYF.